This record looks at one T cell receptor (beta chain) sequence and its context. Its antigen remains unidentified. TCRdb reprocessed the 5' RACE reads and keeps a single row for each CDR3 protein, giving no DNA. The ten top clones account for 5.2%, within a sample of roughly 350,000 distinct CDR3 sequences. This CDR3 region has 15 residues. CDR1 is KGHDR, CDR2 SFDVKD, per germline. The source of the sample is a study of T cells expressing NK-cell markers. Across the study: It was from sorted CD3+CD56+NKG2C+, CD3+CD56+NKG2C- and CD3+CD56-NKG2C+ T cells that TCR beta repertoires came. The sequencing cohort of eight donors included seven HCMV-seropositive individuals and one seronegative individual. Notes on the study in general: Of the CD8+ T cells in six or seven donors, about 1.0-7.0% belonged to dominant NKG2C+ clonotypes. The CD3+CD56-NKG2C+ fraction was also led by these clonotypes in a handful of donors.

The gene calls are TRBV24-1 and TRBJ2-3; TCRdb proposes TRBD1, but this gene call is untestable without DNA. Sequencing was performed on blood T cells: a sorted CD56 or NKG2C T cell subset, CD4+ or CD8+ T cells, or bulk PBMC T cells (not recorded which). The TCR sequence derives from a man aged 18-75 years in good health. CDR3 in amino acids: CATSPGTGKADTQYF.